This TCR beta chain was profiled in a study of long-term antiretroviral therapy in people with HIV. Study context: The oldest samples precede the 2015 immediate-ART recommendation by about a decade.

The immunoSEQ assay was v3.0, run at survey level. Each sample had sequencing targeting about 40,000-55,000 T-cell genomes. The table came from immunoSEQ multiplex PCR; TCRdb's copy has only in-frame clones and leaves some out. The sample records 15,000 to 20,000 clones, over 60% being singletons. The CDR3 spans 16 residues. V shed 0 bases and J 6 bases; nucleotides not matched to a gene: 9. Per germline, CDR1 SGHRS and CDR2 YFSETQ. Every participant gave one or more pre-ART and two or more post-ART PBMC samples. The samples comprised roughly 0.95-10 million cryopreserved PBMC ahead of DNA extraction. This rearrangement joins TRBV5-1 to TRBJ2-3; 8 nucleotides match TRBD1. The receptor was isolated from a woman between 50 and 59 years old with HIV. The sample here was unsorted PBMCs, taken approximately 2.5 years before starting antiretroviral therapy. DNA of the CDR3: TGCGCCAGCAGCTTGGGGGGGACAGGAGGAACCGATACGCAGTATTTT. It specifies CASSLGGTGGTDTQYF.